The present entry profiles one TCR beta chain with its context. Its antigen is as yet unknown. The data were taken from a study of T cells in Graves' hyperthyroidism and ophthalmopathy. Regarding the study as a whole: Expanded thyroid clonotypes (above 0.001) were mostly also found in blood.

Recently diagnosed hyperthyroidism of less than 2 months' duration affected patients aged 18 to 65. Pregnant or lactating patients were excluded, as were those with uncontrolled infection or other autoimmune disease. For the diagnoses, clinical symptoms, serum thyroxine and TRAb, thyroid ultrasound and orbital computed tomography were used. Amplified TCR beta CDR3 regions derived from RNA transcripts. In the first-round RT-PCR of the TCR CDR3, the HTBI primer set was used. Via MiXCR, TCRdb re-called the multiplex PCR reads, giving one row per CDR3 protein. The sample includes approximately 590,000 distinct CDR3 sequences, just over 45% of them seen just once. Sequencing was performed on peripheral blood or thyroid tissue (not recorded which). This TCR came from a woman aged 18-29 years with Graves' hyperthyroidism.

The CDR3 protein is CSVEGLADTGELFF. The CDR3 DNA is TGCAGCGTTGAAGGACTAGCGGACACCGGGGAGCTGTTTTTT. This rearrangement joins TRBV29-1 to TRBJ2-2, with TRBD2 matching over 9 bases. Unmatched junction bases numbered 0, after V lost 1 base and J lost 3 bases. The CDR3 length is 14 residues. The V gene's germline CDR1 is SQVTM and CDR2 ANQGSEA.